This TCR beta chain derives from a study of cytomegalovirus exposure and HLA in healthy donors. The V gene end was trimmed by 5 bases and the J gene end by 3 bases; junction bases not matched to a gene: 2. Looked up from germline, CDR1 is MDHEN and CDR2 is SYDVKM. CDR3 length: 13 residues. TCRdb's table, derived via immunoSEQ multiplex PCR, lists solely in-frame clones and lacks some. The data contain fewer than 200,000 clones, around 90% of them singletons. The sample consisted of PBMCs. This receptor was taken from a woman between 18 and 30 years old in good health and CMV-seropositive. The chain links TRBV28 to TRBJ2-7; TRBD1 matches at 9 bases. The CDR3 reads CASSRTGDYEQYF. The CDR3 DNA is TGTGCCAGCAGTAGGACAGGGGACTACGAGCAGTACTTC.